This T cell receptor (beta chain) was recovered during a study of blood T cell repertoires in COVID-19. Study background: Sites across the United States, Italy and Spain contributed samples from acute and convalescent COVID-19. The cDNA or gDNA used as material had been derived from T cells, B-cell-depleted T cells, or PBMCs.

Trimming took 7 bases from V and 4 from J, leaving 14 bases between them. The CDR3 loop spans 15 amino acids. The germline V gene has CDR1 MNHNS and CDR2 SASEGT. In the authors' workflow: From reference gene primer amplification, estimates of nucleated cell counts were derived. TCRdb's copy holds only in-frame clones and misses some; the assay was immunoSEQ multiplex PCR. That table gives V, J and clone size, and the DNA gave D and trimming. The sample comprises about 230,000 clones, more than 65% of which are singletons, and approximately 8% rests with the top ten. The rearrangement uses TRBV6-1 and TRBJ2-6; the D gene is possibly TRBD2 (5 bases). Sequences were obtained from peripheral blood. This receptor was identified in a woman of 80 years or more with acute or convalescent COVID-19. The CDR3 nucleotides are TGTGCCAGCAACCACGAGAGGGCCGGGGCCAACGTCCTGACTTTC. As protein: CASNHERAGANVLTF.